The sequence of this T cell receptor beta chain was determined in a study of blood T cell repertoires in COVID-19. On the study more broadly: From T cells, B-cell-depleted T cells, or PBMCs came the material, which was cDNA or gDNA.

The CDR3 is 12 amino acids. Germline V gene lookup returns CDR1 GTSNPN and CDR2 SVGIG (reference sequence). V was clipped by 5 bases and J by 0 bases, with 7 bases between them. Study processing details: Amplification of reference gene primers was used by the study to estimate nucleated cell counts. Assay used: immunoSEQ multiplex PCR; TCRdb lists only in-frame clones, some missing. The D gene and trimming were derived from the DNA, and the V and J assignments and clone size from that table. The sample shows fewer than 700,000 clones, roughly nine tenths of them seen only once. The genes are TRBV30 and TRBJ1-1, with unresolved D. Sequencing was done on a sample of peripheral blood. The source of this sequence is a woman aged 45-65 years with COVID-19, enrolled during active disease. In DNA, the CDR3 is TGTGCCTGGTTCGAGATGAACACTGAAGCTTTCTTT. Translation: CAWFEMNTEAFF.